The present TCR beta chain was sequenced within a study of blood T cell repertoires in COVID-19. Individuals drawn from about two dozen US areas were about 18 to 95 years old. Recovery meant two consecutive negative NP/OP PCR tests, professional clearance, or resolved symptoms. The J segment lost 7 bases and the V segment lost 8 bases, leaving 7 bases of the junction unmatched. Germline V gene data show CDR1 as SGHAT and CDR2 as FQNNGV. The CDR3 spans 13 residues. In the original processing: For nucleated cells, counts were estimated from reference gene primer amplification. Libraries were prepared by immunoSEQ multiplex PCR; TCRdb keeps only in-frame clonotypes and omits some of them. D and trimming were read from the DNA, whereas the V and J calls and clone size are those reported in that table. This sample has about 130,000 clones, with approximately 86% found just once.

V is TRBV11-2 and J is TRBJ2-1; TRBD1 matches at 8 bases. Material: PBMCs or T cells enriched from blood (not recorded which). This clonotype originated in a woman aged 45-65 years who had recovered from COVID-19. The chain's CDR3 is CASRTGRGNEQFF. CDR3 bases: TGTGCCAGCCGGACAGGGCGTGGGAATGAGCAGTTCTTC. Variable domain in full (rest from reference TRBV11-2 and TRBJ2-1): EAGVAQSPRYKIIEKRQSVAFWCNPISGHATLYWYQQILGQGPKLLIQFQNNGVVDDSQLPKDRFSAERLKGVDSTLKIQPAKLEDSAVYLCASRTGRGNEQFFGPGTRLTVL.